Listed below are T cell receptor beta chains from one sample, sequenced in a study of blood T cell repertoires in COVID-19. TCRdb's copy holds only in-frame clones and misses some; the assay was immunoSEQ multiplex PCR. The sample lists around 23,000 clones, about nine tenths occurring once. Sequenced: peripheral blood. Receptors were obtained from a man in his fifties or sixties with active COVID-19. CDR3s include the opening cysteine and the closing phenylalanine or tryptophan. The order of the fields is CDR3 protein, CDR3 DNA, V gene, J gene, D gene. The D gene is left open where the match is weak.

CASRERQGSYNEQFF	TGTGCCAGTAGAGAGAGACAGGGATCCTACAATGAGCAGTTCTTC	TRBV19	TRBJ2-1	TRBD1
CASSYGGRINTEAFF	TGTGCCAGCAGTTACGGAGGCAGGATAAACACTGAAGCTTTCTTT	TRBV6-2/TRBV6-3	TRBJ1-1	NA
CASSLGYAGTAQETQYF	TGTGCTAGCAGCTTAGGCTATGCCGGGACAGCACAAGAGACCCAGTACTTC	TRBV7-7	TRBJ2-5	TRBD1
CASSIRKAGTQYF	TGTGCCAGTAGTATAAGGAAGGCAGGTACGCAGTATTTT	TRBV19	TRBJ2-3	NA
CASSPLQGANEKLFF	TGTGCCAGCTCACCTTTACAGGGTGCTAATGAAAAACTGTTTTTT	TRBV18	TRBJ1-4	NA
CASSSSRSGGAYEQYF	TGTGCCAGCAGCTCCTCTCGTAGCGGGGGAGCCTACGAGCAGTACTTC	TRBV5-5	TRBJ2-7	TRBD2
CASSLSRHYNEQFF	TGTGCCAGCAGTCTTTCCAGACACTACAATGAGCAGTTCTTC	TRBV5-4	TRBJ2-1	NA
CASSDSDGDTQYF	TGTGCCAGCAGTGACTCAGACGGGGATACGCAGTATTTT	TRBV6-4	TRBJ2-3	NA
CATSTGVTFYGYTF	TGTGCCACCAGCACAGGGGTAACCTTCTATGGCTACACCTTC	TRBV15	TRBJ1-2	NA
CASRRDRGGYTF	TGTGCCAGTAGACGGGACAGGGGTGGCTACACCTTC	TRBV19	TRBJ1-2	TRBD1